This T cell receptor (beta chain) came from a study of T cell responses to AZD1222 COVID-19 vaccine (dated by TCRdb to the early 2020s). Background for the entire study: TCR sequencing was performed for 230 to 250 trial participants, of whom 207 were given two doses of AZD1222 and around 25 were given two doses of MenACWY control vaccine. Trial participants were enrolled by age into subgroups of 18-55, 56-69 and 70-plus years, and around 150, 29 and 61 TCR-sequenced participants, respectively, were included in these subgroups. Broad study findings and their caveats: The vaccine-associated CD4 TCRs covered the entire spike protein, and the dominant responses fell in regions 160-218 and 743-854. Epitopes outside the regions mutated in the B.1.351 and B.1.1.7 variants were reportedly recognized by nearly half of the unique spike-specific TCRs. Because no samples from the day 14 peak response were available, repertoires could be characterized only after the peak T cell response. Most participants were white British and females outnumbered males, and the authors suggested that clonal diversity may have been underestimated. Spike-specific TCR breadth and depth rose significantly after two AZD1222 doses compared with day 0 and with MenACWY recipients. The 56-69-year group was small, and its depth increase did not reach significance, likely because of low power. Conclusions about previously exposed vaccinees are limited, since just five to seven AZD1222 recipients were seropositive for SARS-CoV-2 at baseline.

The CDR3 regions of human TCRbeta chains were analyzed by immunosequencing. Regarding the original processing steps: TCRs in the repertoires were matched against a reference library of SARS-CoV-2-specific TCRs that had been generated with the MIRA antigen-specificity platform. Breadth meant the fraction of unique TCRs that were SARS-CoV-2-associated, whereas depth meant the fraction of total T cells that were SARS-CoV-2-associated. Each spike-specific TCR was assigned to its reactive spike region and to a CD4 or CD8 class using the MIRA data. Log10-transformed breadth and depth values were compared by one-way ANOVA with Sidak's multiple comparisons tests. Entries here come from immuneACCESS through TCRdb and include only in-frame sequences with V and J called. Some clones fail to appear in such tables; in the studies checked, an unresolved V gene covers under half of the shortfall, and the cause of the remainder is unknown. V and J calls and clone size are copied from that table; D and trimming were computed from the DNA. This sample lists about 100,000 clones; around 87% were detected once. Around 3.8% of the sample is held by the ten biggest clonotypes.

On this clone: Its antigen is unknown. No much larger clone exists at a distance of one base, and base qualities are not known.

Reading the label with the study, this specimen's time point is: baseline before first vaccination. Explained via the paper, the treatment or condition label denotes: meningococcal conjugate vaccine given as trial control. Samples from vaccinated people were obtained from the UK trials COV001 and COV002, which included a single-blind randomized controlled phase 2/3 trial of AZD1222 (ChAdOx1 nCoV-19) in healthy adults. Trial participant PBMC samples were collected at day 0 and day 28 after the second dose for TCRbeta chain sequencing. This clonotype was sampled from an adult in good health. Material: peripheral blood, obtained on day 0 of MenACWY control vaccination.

For the CDR3, the sequence is CASSLGPGLAYNEQFF. The DNA sequence reads TGCGCCAGCAGCTTGGGTCCGGGACTAGCGTACAATGAGCAGTTCTTC. The rearranged segments are TRBV5-1 and TRBJ2-1; TRBD2 lines up with 10 middle nucleotides. CDR1 and CDR2 were assigned from the germline V gene as SGHRS and YFSETQ. Relative to germline, V is missing 0 bases and J is missing 4 bases, with 4 bases of the junction outside any gene match. Reading from cysteine to phenylalanine, the CDR3 counts 16 amino acids. Only the CDR3 DNA is retained, 48 bases long and in frame from the first base.